The 14 T cell receptor beta chains below come from one sample, sequenced in a study of early stage breast cancer tumors. Profiled with immunoSEQ multiplex PCR; TCRdb holds only in-frame clones, not every one. The sample gives tens of thousands of clones, over 75% of which show up once; 3% to 4% is in the top ten. The sample consisted of blood. The receptors here all came from a person aged 35 to 50 with breast cancer.

This chain links TRBV11-3 with TRBJ2-1; no clear D. The V and J ends lost 2 bases and 6 bases respectively, with 5 bases between them. The length of the CDR3 is 12 residues. Looked up from germline, CDR1 is SGHNT and CDR2 is YENEEA. This CDR3 reads CASSLPSNEQFF. In DNA, the CDR3 is TGTGCCAGCAGCTTACCTTCCAATGAGCAGTTCTTC.

The V call is TRBV19, the J call TRBJ1-2; 7 bases are a match to TRBD1. CDR1 and CDR2 (germline): LNHDA, SQIVND (reference sequence). V lost 6 bases, J lost 6 bases, and 10 bases stayed unmatched. The CDR3 totals 14 residues. CDR3 in DNA: TGTGCCAGTAGCCGGGGGCTAGGGGGCGATGGCTACACCTTC. Encoded protein: CASSRGLGGDGYTF.

This sequence joins TRBV30 and TRBJ1-2, with D unresolved. From germline, CDR1 is GTSNPN and CDR2 SVGIG (reference sequence). The V end lost 3 bases, the J end lost 5 bases, and 10 bases lay between the germline ends. There are 12 residues in the CDR3. CDR3 loop: CAWRTGSYGYTF. CDR3 DNA sequence: TGTGCCTGGAGAACGGGGTCGTATGGCTACACCTTC.

This chain links TRBV7-6 with TRBJ2-3; 8 bases match TRBD1. After removal of 5 bases from V and 1 base from J, the junction contained 8 bases not matched to a gene. This CDR3 is 16 amino acids long. CDR1 and CDR2 from the germline V gene are SGHVS and FNYEAQ. Written as DNA, the CDR3 is TGTGCCAGCAGCGCCGCTCCAGGGGGCGGCACAGATACGCAGTATTTT. Translated: CASSAAPGGGTDTQYF.

The sample holds one count of this clone. The gene calls are TRBV11-2 and TRBJ2-5; possible D gene TRBD2, 6 bases. Trimming cost V 1 base and J 5 bases, with 14 bases left between them. Germline V gene sequence: CDR1 SGHAT, CDR2 FQNNGV. CDR3 length: 15 residues. Here the CDR3 DNA reads TGTGCCAGCAGCTTAGTGGGGGGAGTTTGGGAGACCCAGTACTTC. Protein sequence: CASSLVGGVWETQYF.

The chain employs TRBV2 and TRBJ1-5, with 7 bases aligning to TRBD1. This CDR3 comprises 14 residues. Trimming took 6 bases from V and 7 from J; bases not matched to a gene: 9. Germline V gene sequence: CDR1 SNHLY, CDR2 FYNNEI. The CDR3 bases are TGTGCCAGCAGACGACAGGGTTCGGGACAGCCCCAGCATTTT. Amino acid sequence: CASRRQGSGQPQHF.

V usage is TRBV19 and J usage is TRBJ1-1; TRBD1 is a possible D gene (5 bases). V dropped 10 bases and J dropped 2 bases, with 11 bases sitting between them. The CDR3 covers 12 residues. The germline CDR1 and CDR2 sequences are LNHDA and SQIVND (reference sequence). As DNA, the CDR3 is TGTGCCACCCGTTGGGGCAACACTGAAGCTTTCTTT. Its protein product is CATRWGNTEAFF.

This clone counts as medium-sized (0.01 to 0.1%). V usage is TRBV27 and J usage is TRBJ2-6; 7 positions agree with TRBD1. V lost 8 bases, J lost 0 bases, and 7 bases stayed unmatched. The CDR3 spans 16 residues. The V gene's germline CDR1 is MNHEY and CDR2 SMNVEV (reference sequence). CDR3 in amino acids: CASGGQPGSGANVLTF. CDR3 bases: TGTGCCAGCGGGGGACAGCCAGGCTCTGGGGCCAACGTCCTGACTTTC.

The J gene is TRBJ2-5, the V gene TRBV2; D uncertain. Trimming shortened V by 6 bases and J by 5 bases, and 16 bases separated the two germline ends. The CDR3 is 14 residues long. Germline V gene sequence: CDR1 SNHLY, CDR2 FYNNEI. The CDR3 sequence: CASRGQTQLETQYF. The CDR3 DNA is TGTGCCAGCAGGGGCCAAACACAACTGGAGACCCAGTACTTC.

This clone was detected only a few times. The chain joins TRBV2 to TRBJ2-7; D remains ambiguous. The CDR3 loop spans 12 amino acids. Germline V gene lookup returns CDR1 SNHLY and CDR2 FYNNEI. The ends were cut back, 5 bases at V and 3 bases at J, with 8 bases in the middle. The CDR3 DNA reads as TGTGCCAGCAGTCGCTCGGGCTACGAGCAGTACTTC. This codes for CASSRSGYEQYF.

The chain couples TRBV11-3 to TRBJ2-7, with 11 bases that match TRBD2. With V trimmed by 4 bases and J by 0 bases, 5 bases remained unmatched. This CDR3 comprises 16 residues. Germline-derived CDR1 and CDR2 are SGHNT and YENEEA. CDR3 nucleotide sequence: TGTGCCAGCAGCTCGGGGACTAGCGGATTCTCCTACGAGCAGTACTTC. This translates into CASSSGTSGFSYEQYF. The full variable domain, rest sourced from reference TRBV11-3 and TRBJ2-7, is EAGVVQSPRYKIIEKKQPVAFWCNPISGHNTLYWYLQNLGQGPELLIRYENEEAVDDSQLPKDRFSAERLKGVDSTLKIQPAELGDSAVYLCASSSGTSGFSYEQYFGPGTRLTVT.

This chain connects TRBV7-9 to TRBJ2-7, with 11 positions matching TRBD2. V lost 4 bases, J lost 6 bases, and 2 bases stayed unmatched. Germline CDR1 is SEHNR and CDR2 is FQNEAQ (reference sequence). The CDR3 sequence is 13 residues long. The CDR3 coding sequence is TGTGCCAGCAGCTACGGACTAGCGGGCGAGCAGTACTTC. Translation: CASSYGLAGEQYF.

V and J are TRBV19 and TRBJ2-5; D is possibly TRBD1 or TRBD2 (6 bases each). CDR3 length equals 15 residues. Germline V CDR1 and CDR2: LNHDA, SQIVND (reference sequence). V lost 1 base and J lost 5, with 14 bases in between. In nucleotides, the CDR3 is TGTGCCAGTAGTATAGCATTAAGGGGGGCGGAGACCCAGTACTTC. This translates into CASSIALRGAETQYF.

The rearrangement links TRBV7-2 to TRBJ2-7, with D unresolved. The CDR3 covers 13 residues. Germline V gives CDR1 SGHTA, CDR2 FQGNSA. Trimming removed 5 bases at V and 2 bases at J, with 10 bases between. The CDR3 is CASSRATTYEQYF. As DNA, the CDR3 is TGTGCCAGCAGCCGGGCAACTACCTACGAGCAGTACTTC.